Listed below are T cell receptor beta chains from one sample, sequenced in a study of CD8+ T cells in alopecia areata. TCRdb's copy holds only in-frame clones and misses some; the assay was immunoSEQ multiplex PCR. The sample holds 200,000 or so clones; more than 30% are singletons and the top ten take 0.48%. The sequencing here drew on CD4+ T cells sorted from blood, taken at approximately week 34, from a patient treated with tofacitinib. All receptors come from a human donor with alopecia areata. CDR3s include the opening cysteine and the closing phenylalanine or tryptophan. Fields, in order: V gene, D gene, J gene, clone size, CDR3 protein, CDR3 DNA. D genes are given only for firm matches. Not all rows give a size; the values are once, few, many and, for expanded clones, a class.

v_gene: TRBV11-2
d_gene: .
j_gene: TRBJ2-3
abundance: few
CDR3aa: CASSPTRGADTQYF
CDR3nt: TGTGCCAGCAGCCCCACAAGAGGGGCAGATACGCAGTATTTT

v_gene: TRBV2
d_gene: .
j_gene: TRBJ2-2
abundance: once
CDR3aa: CASLPIITGELFF
CDR3nt: TGTGCCAGCCTCCCGATTATAACCGGGGAGCTGTTTTTT

v_gene: TRBV7-9
d_gene: .
j_gene: TRBJ2-1
abundance: .
CDR3aa: CASSPLSVGSYNEQFF
CDR3nt: TGTGCCAGCAGCCCACTCTCAGTCGGCTCCTACAATGAGCAGTTCTTC

v_gene: TRBV30
d_gene: .
j_gene: TRBJ1-2
abundance: .
CDR3aa: CAQYMNYGYTF
CDR3nt: TGTGCCCAGTACATGAACTATGGCTACACCTTC

v_gene: TRBV4-1
d_gene: TRBD2
j_gene: TRBJ2-1
abundance: .
CDR3aa: CASSQADRDYHNEQFF
CDR3nt: TGCGCCAGCAGCCAAGCGGACCGGGACTACCACAATGAGCAGTTCTTC

v_gene: TRBV4-1
d_gene: TRBD2
j_gene: TRBJ2-7
abundance: .
CDR3aa: CASSPGGLAGNYEQYF
CDR3nt: TGCGCCAGCAGCCCGGGGGGACTAGCGGGAAACTACGAGCAGTACTTC

v_gene: TRBV30
d_gene: .
j_gene: TRBJ1-6
abundance: .
CDR3aa: CAFAPTGSYNSPLHF
CDR3nt: TGTGCCTTTGCCCCCACAGGTTCCTATAATTCACCCCTCCACTTT

v_gene: TRBV20-1
d_gene: TRBD1
j_gene: TRBJ1-1
abundance: few
CDR3aa: CSARQGAEAFF
CDR3nt: TGCAGTGCCCGCCAGGGGGCTGAAGCTTTCTTT

v_gene: TRBV7-2
d_gene: .
j_gene: TRBJ1-5
abundance: .
CDR3aa: CASSLRYSNQPQHF
CDR3nt: TGTGCCAGCAGCTTACGGTATAGCAATCAGCCCCAGCATTTT

v_gene: TRBV27
d_gene: .
j_gene: TRBJ1-2
abundance: few
CDR3aa: CASSFVGGRANYGYTF
CDR3nt: TGTGCCAGCAGTTTTGTAGGAGGAAGAGCTAACTATGGCTACACCTTC

v_gene: TRBV5-6
d_gene: .
j_gene: TRBJ1-5
abundance: .
CDR3aa: CASSLATAPNQPQHF
CDR3nt: TGTGCCAGCAGCTTGGCCACAGCACCCAATCAGCCCCAGCATTTT

v_gene: TRBV6-1
d_gene: .
j_gene: TRBJ1-6
abundance: few
CDR3aa: CASRGALNSPLHF
CDR3nt: TGTGCCAGCAGAGGGGCTCTTAATTCACCCCTCCACTTT

v_gene: TRBV13
d_gene: .
j_gene: TRBJ1-2
abundance: .
CDR3aa: CASSRGDSYGYTF
CDR3nt: TGTGCCAGCAGCCGAGGCGACAGCTATGGCTACACCTTC

v_gene: TRBV14
d_gene: TRBD2
j_gene: TRBJ2-1
abundance: many
CDR3aa: CASSLSGGSAHEQFF
CDR3nt: TGTGCCAGCAGCCTGAGCGGGGGCTCTGCGCATGAGCAGTTCTTC

v_gene: TRBV29-1
d_gene: TRBD1
j_gene: TRBJ2-7
abundance: .
CDR3aa: CSVVAPGQGAAYEQYF
CDR3nt: TGCAGCGTTGTTGCCCCGGGACAGGGGGCCGCCTACGAGCAGTACTTC

v_gene: TRBV29-1
d_gene: .
j_gene: TRBJ2-1
abundance: .
CDR3aa: CSVVSAGNEQFF
CDR3nt: TGCAGCGTTGTATCGGCCGGCAATGAGCAGTTCTTC

v_gene: TRBV19
d_gene: TRBD2
j_gene: TRBJ2-3
abundance: .
CDR3aa: CASSLGLAGVTDTQYF
CDR3nt: TGTGCCAGTAGCCTCGGACTAGCGGGAGTTACAGATACGCAGTATTTT

v_gene: TRBV5-6
d_gene: .
j_gene: TRBJ2-1
abundance: .
CDR3aa: CASSLGVASNEQFF
CDR3nt: TGTGCCAGCAGCTTGGGGGTAGCTTCCAATGAGCAGTTCTTC

v_gene: TRBV5-1
d_gene: .
j_gene: TRBJ2-2
abundance: few
CDR3aa: CASSLAQGNTGELFF
CDR3nt: TGCGCCAGCAGCTTGGCCCAGGGAAACACCGGGGAGCTGTTTTTT

v_gene: TRBV4-1
d_gene: .
j_gene: TRBJ2-1
abundance: .
CDR3aa: CASSHPLSVYEQFF
CDR3nt: TGCGCCAGCAGCCACCCGCTTTCCGTCTATGAGCAGTTCTTC

v_gene: TRBV9
d_gene: .
j_gene: TRBJ2-2
abundance: .
CDR3aa: CASSVGGSGELFF
CDR3nt: TGTGCCAGCAGCGTAGGAGGGTCCGGGGAGCTGTTTTTT

v_gene: TRBV30
d_gene: .
j_gene: TRBJ1-2
abundance: .
CDR3aa: CAWSGKTANYGYTF
CDR3nt: TGTGCCTGGAGCGGGAAGACAGCTAACTATGGCTACACCTTC

v_gene: TRBV27
d_gene: .
j_gene: TRBJ2-4
abundance: .
CDR3aa: CASRGPGLVQYF
CDR3nt: TGTGCCAGCCGGGGACCGGGGTTGGTTCAGTACTTC

v_gene: TRBV25-1
d_gene: .
j_gene: TRBJ1-2
abundance: .
CDR3aa: CASSAAGTYGYTF
CDR3nt: TGTGCCAGCAGTGCTGCGGGCACCTATGGCTACACCTTC

v_gene: TRBV7-3
d_gene: .
j_gene: TRBJ2-1
abundance: .
CDR3aa: CASSEGASRDNEQFF
CDR3nt: TGTGCCAGCAGCGAGGGTGCTAGCCGCGACAATGAGCAGTTCTTC

v_gene: TRBV6-5
d_gene: TRBD1
j_gene: TRBJ2-1
abundance: .
CDR3aa: CASSYSPRQGEFF
CDR3nt: TGTGCCAGCAGTTACTCCCCTCGACAGGGCGAGTTCTTC

v_gene: TRBV7-9
d_gene: .
j_gene: TRBJ1-5
abundance: .
CDR3aa: CASSLGASNQPQHF
CDR3nt: TGTGCCAGCAGCTTAGGGGCAAGCAATCAGCCCCAGCATTTT

v_gene: TRBV27
d_gene: .
j_gene: TRBJ2-7
abundance: .
CDR3aa: CASSRRFEGLYF
CDR3nt: TGTGCCAGCAGTCGTAGATTTGAGGGTCTGTACTTC

v_gene: TRBV9
d_gene: .
j_gene: TRBJ2-6
abundance: .
CDR3aa: CASSTLSGANVLTF
CDR3nt: TGTGCCAGCAGCACCCTCTCTGGGGCCAACGTCCTGACTTTC

v_gene: TRBV6-6
d_gene: TRBD1
j_gene: TRBJ2-1
abundance: many
CDR3aa: CASSNRGLSDEQFF
CDR3nt: TGTGCCAGCAGCAACAGGGGGCTGAGTGATGAGCAGTTCTTC

v_gene: TRBV19
d_gene: TRBD2
j_gene: TRBJ2-2
abundance: few
CDR3aa: CASSLRTSGRTYTGELFF
CDR3nt: TGTGCCAGTAGTCTCCGGACTAGCGGGAGAACGTACACCGGGGAGCTGTTTTTT

v_gene: TRBV25-1
d_gene: .
j_gene: TRBJ1-2
abundance: .
CDR3aa: CASGRGPGYGYTF
CDR3nt: TGTGCCAGCGGCAGGGGTCCCGGGTATGGCTACACCTTC

v_gene: TRBV18
d_gene: TRBD1
j_gene: TRBJ1-2
abundance: few
CDR3aa: CASSPDRGGYGYTF
CDR3nt: TGTGCCAGCTCACCGGACAGGGGTGGCTATGGCTACACCTTC

v_gene: TRBV15
d_gene: TRBD1
j_gene: TRBJ2-1
abundance: .
CDR3aa: CATSGTAVEQFF
CDR3nt: TGTGCCACCAGCGGGACAGCCGTTGAGCAGTTCTTC

v_gene: TRBV2
d_gene: TRBD1
j_gene: TRBJ1-1
abundance: few
CDR3aa: CATGGQGKAFF
CDR3nt: TGTGCCACCGGGGGACAGGGTAAAGCTTTCTTT

v_gene: TRBV13
d_gene: .
j_gene: TRBJ1-2
abundance: .
CDR3aa: CASRHTYRDDYGYTF
CDR3nt: TGTGCCAGCAGACATACTTACAGGGATGACTATGGCTACACCTTC

v_gene: TRBV7-9
d_gene: .
j_gene: TRBJ1-1
abundance: .
CDR3aa: CASSQATEAFF
CDR3nt: TGTGCCAGCAGCCAGGCAACTGAAGCTTTCTTT

v_gene: TRBV5-1
d_gene: .
j_gene: TRBJ2-1
abundance: few
CDR3aa: CASSLVTGKEFF
CDR3nt: TGCGCCAGCAGCTTGGTAACAGGGAAGGAGTTCTTC

v_gene: TRBV15
d_gene: .
j_gene: TRBJ2-4
abundance: few
CDR3aa: CATSRGGTIAKNIQYF
CDR3nt: TGTGCCACCAGCAGAGGGGGGACAATAGCCAAAAACATTCAGTACTTC

v_gene: TRBV29-1
d_gene: .
j_gene: TRBJ2-7
abundance: .
CDR3aa: CSAGTYEQYF
CDR3nt: TGCAGCGCCGGGACCTACGAGCAGTACTTC

v_gene: TRBV5-1
d_gene: TRBD2
j_gene: TRBJ2-7
abundance: .
CDR3aa: CASNSGGLGEQYF
CDR3nt: TGCGCCAGCAATAGCGGGGGCCTCGGCGAGCAGTACTTC

v_gene: TRBV5-1
d_gene: TRBD2
j_gene: TRBJ2-7
abundance: .
CDR3aa: CASSLGTSEQYF
CDR3nt: TGCGCCAGCAGCCTCGGGACTAGCGAGCAGTACTTC

v_gene: TRBV30
d_gene: TRBD1
j_gene: TRBJ2-3
abundance: .
CDR3aa: CAWSPGQGTDTQYF
CDR3nt: TGTGCCTGGAGCCCGGGACAGGGCACAGATACGCAGTATTTT

v_gene: TRBV2
d_gene: .
j_gene: TRBJ2-7
abundance: .
CDR3aa: CASGESSYEQYF
CDR3nt: TGTGCCAGCGGTGAAAGTTCCTACGAGCAGTACTTC

v_gene: TRBV19
d_gene: TRBD1
j_gene: TRBJ1-2
abundance: .
CDR3aa: CASLGQGASNYGYTF
CDR3nt: TGTGCCAGCCTAGGGCAGGGGGCGTCTAACTATGGCTACACCTTC

v_gene: TRBV18
d_gene: TRBD2
j_gene: TRBJ2-5
abundance: .
CDR3aa: CASSPKGTSGPDNF
CDR3nt: TGTGCCAGCTCACCGAAAGGGACTAGCGGCCCCGATAACTTC

v_gene: TRBV29-1
d_gene: TRBD2
j_gene: TRBJ2-3
abundance: few
CDR3aa: CSVGGLAGADTQYF
CDR3nt: TGCAGCGTTGGGGGACTAGCGGGAGCTGATACGCAGTATTTT

v_gene: TRBV30
d_gene: .
j_gene: TRBJ2-2
abundance: few
CDR3aa: CAWSVQGDGELFF
CDR3nt: TGTGCCTGGAGTGTACAAGGGGACGGGGAGCTGTTTTTT

v_gene: TRBV6-5
d_gene: .
j_gene: TRBJ2-3
abundance: .
CDR3aa: CASSLGAADTQYF
CDR3nt: TGTGCCAGCAGTTTGGGGGCCGCAGATACGCAGTATTTT

v_gene: TRBV4-1
d_gene: .
j_gene: TRBJ2-1
abundance: .
CDR3aa: CASSQDRERDEQFF
CDR3nt: TGCGCCAGCAGCCAAGATAGAGAACGGGATGAGCAGTTCTTC